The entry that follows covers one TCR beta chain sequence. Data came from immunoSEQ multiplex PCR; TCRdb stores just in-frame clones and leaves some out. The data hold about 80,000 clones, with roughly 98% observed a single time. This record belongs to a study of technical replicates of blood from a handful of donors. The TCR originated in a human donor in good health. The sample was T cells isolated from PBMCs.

The CDR3 nucleotides are TGCGCCAGCAGTCTACAAGGGGGATCCTACGAGCAGTACTTC. Its protein is CASSLQGGSYEQYF. The V and J genes are TRBV10-1 and TRBJ2-7; weak D call: TRBD1 (6 bases). Germline CDR1 reads WNHNN; CDR2 reads SYGVQD (reference sequence). V dropped 5 bases and J dropped 1 base, with 12 bases sitting between them. CDR3 length equals 14 residues.